Below are 24 T cell receptor beta chains sequenced from a single sample in a study of T cells in Graves' hyperthyroidism and ophthalmopathy. Amplified TCR beta CDR3 regions derived from RNA transcripts. TCR CDR3 regions were first amplified by RT-PCR with HTBI primers. TCRdb fed the multiplex PCR reads into MiXCR, producing one record per CDR3 protein. The sample lists roughly 560,000 distinct CDR3 sequences, around 15% seen once, with approximately 4.3% in the top ten. The sample taken for sequencing was blood. Receptors originate from a woman in her 40s with Graves' ophthalmopathy.

This clonotype was observed at least ten times. This chain joins TRBV6-4 and TRBJ2-7; the match to TRBD2 covers 11 bases. Per germline, CDR1 MRHNA and CDR2 SNTAGT. Trimming at V came to 5 bases and at J to 1 base, leaving 19 bases not matched to a gene. The CDR3 spans 20 residues. The CDR3 spells CASSPVAHSGRAGGSYEQYF. The CDR3 nucleotides read TGTGCCAGCAGTCCCGTCGCTCATAGCGGGAGGGCCGGGGGATCCTACGAGCAGTACTTC.

This clonotype was detected ten times or more. The J gene is TRBJ1-1, the V gene TRBV11-3, with D unclear. V lost 3 bases, J lost 11 bases, and 22 bases lay in between. This CDR3 region has 15 residues. The germline CDR1 and CDR2 sequences are SGHNT and YENEEA. In DNA, the CDR3 is TGTGCCAGCAGCTTGGGAACAGACGCGTTCCAAATCGCTTTCTTT. It is translated as CASSLGTDAFQIAFF.

This clonotype was seen more than once but under ten times. CDR3 DNA: TGTGCCACACAGGCCGCCGGACAGCAGAGCTCCTACGAGCAGTACTTC. Residues: CATQAAGQQSSYEQYF. The V and J genes are TRBV19 and TRBJ2-7; tentative D call: TRBD1 (6 bases). The V end was cut by 10 bases, the J end by 0 bases, with 22 bases between. Looked up from germline, CDR1 is LNHDA and CDR2 is SQIVND (reference sequence). The CDR3 contains 16 residues.

The chain carries TRBV29-1 and TRBJ2-2, with TRBD2 matching 7 bases. This CDR3 is 14 amino acids long. The ends lost 4 bases at V and 3 bases at J; junction bases unmatched: 5. Germline V gives CDR1 SQVTM, CDR2 ANQGSEA. CDR3 region: CSVGLATDTGELFF. As DNA, the CDR3 is TGCAGCGTTGGACTAGCCACCGACACCGGGGAGCTGTTTTTT.

Many counts were recorded for this clonotype. The chain has TRBV19 and TRBJ2-5, with D perhaps TRBD2 (7 bases). This CDR3 is built from 14 residues. Germline CDR1 LNHDA, CDR2 SQIVND (reference sequence). The ends were cut back, 4 bases at V and 5 bases at J, with 14 bases in the middle. The CDR3 protein is CASSKRGGWETQYF. The CDR3 coding sequence is TGTGCCAGTAGTAAAAGGGGGGGCTGGGAGACCCAGTACTTC.

The sample holds many counts of this clonotype. The CDR3 bases are TGTGCCAGTAGTATGGGGGGAGACACTGAAGCTTTCTTT. Translated, it gives CASSMGGDTEAFF. This chain joins TRBV19 and TRBJ1-1; TRBD1 might be the D (5 bases). The CDR3 loop spans 13 amino acids. CDR1 is LNHDA and CDR2 is SQIVND in the germline V gene (reference sequence). Trimming cost V 3 bases and J 3 bases, with 8 bases left between them.

This clonotype occurred many times. The chain has TRBV30 and TRBJ2-7; D uncertain. From germline, CDR1 is GTSNPN and CDR2 SVGIG (reference sequence). Trimming removed 0 bases at V and 2 bases at J, with 11 bases between. CDR3 size: 14 residues. CDR3 amino acids: CAWSVGSQAYEQYF. The CDR3, as DNA: TGTGCCTGGAGTGTGGGCTCCCAGGCCTACGAGCAGTACTTC.

The sample holds many counts of this clonotype. The chain has TRBV27 and TRBJ1-1; the D gene is possibly TRBD1 (5 bases). V was clipped by 0 bases and J by 1 base, with 18 bases between them. CDR3 length: 18 residues. The germline CDR1 and CDR2 sequences are MNHEY and SMNVEV (reference sequence). This CDR3 reads CASSLSLQRGWENTEAFF. CDR3 DNA: TGTGCCAGCAGTTTATCGCTTCAGAGGGGCTGGGAGAACACTGAAGCTTTCTTT.

This clonotype was seen only a few times. This sequence joins TRBV25-1 and TRBJ1-2, with D unresolved. The germline V gene encodes CDR1 MGHDK and CDR2 SYGVNS. The germline V and J ends were trimmed by 5 bases and 4 bases, with 8 bases remaining between them. The CDR3 has 12 amino acids. In DNA, the CDR3 is TGTGCCAGCAGTAGCTCTTCCTATGGCTACACCTTC. Translated: CASSSSSYGYTF.

In this sample, this clonotype turned up a few times. CDR3 amino acids: CAWRSSLNPSNQPQHF. Here the CDR3 DNA reads TGTGCCTGGAGATCGAGCCTAAACCCTAGCAATCAGCCCCAGCATTTT. The V gene is TRBV30, the J gene TRBJ1-5; D unclear. This CDR3 is 16 amino acids long. The germline CDR1 and CDR2 sequences are GTSNPN and SVGIG (reference sequence). V was trimmed by 3 bases and J by 0 bases, leaving 15 bases between them.

This clonotype was seen repeatedly, ten times or more. The chain carries TRBV12-3 or TRBV12-4 and TRBJ1-1; weak D call: TRBD1 (5 bases). The CDR3 loop spans 14 amino acids. V lost 1 base and J lost 12, with 18 bases in between. CDR3 loop: CASSLDGAASGSFF. The CDR3 nucleotides are TGTGCCAGCAGTTTAGATGGGGCTGCTTCTGGGTCTTTCTTT.

This clonotype has more than one count but fewer than ten. The V call is TRBV5-1, the J call TRBJ2-7; the D call may be TRBD1 or TRBD2 (5 bases each). Germline CDR1 is SGHRS and CDR2 is YFSETQ. Trimming took 4 bases from V and 3 from J, leaving 11 bases between them. CDR3 length: 13 amino acids. CDR3 sequence: CASSEGRIYEQYF. The CDR3 DNA follows: TGCGCCAGCAGCGAGGGACGGATCTACGAGCAGTACTTC.

This clonotype was observed at least ten times. This rearrangement joins TRBV6-5 to TRBJ1-2; TRBD1 agrees at 7 bases. Trimming at V came to 4 bases and at J to 2 bases, leaving 4 bases not matched to a gene. From germline, CDR1 is MNHEY and CDR2 SVGAGI. The CDR3 has 14 residues. The CDR3 protein is CASSSTGQNYGYTF. CDR3 sequence (DNA): TGTGCCAGCAGTTCCACGGGACAGAACTATGGCTACACCTTC.

This chain joins TRBV6-5 and TRBJ2-5, with D possibly being TRBD1 (6 bases). This CDR3 contains 17 residues. Between the trimmed V and J ends, which lost 1 base and 4 bases, there was a span of 19 bases. In germline, CDR1 is MNHEY, CDR2 SVGAGI. CDR3 amino acids: CASSYYNRRTELETQYF. The CDR3 nucleotides read TGTGCCAGCAGTTACTACAACCGAAGGACAGAATTAGAGACCCAGTACTTC.

This clonotype appeared many times. The chain carries TRBV28 and TRBJ2-7, with D perhaps given as TRBD1 or TRBD2 (5 bases each). The CDR3 covers 14 residues. Per the germline V gene, CDR1 is MDHEN and CDR2 is SYDVKM. V lost 3 bases and J lost 4, with 13 bases in between. The CDR3, as DNA: TGTGCCAGCAGTTTGGCGGGCAGGGAATACGAGCAGTACTTC. This codes for CASSLAGREYEQYF. The variable domain in full, with the rest retrieved from reference TRBV28 and TRBJ2-7, is DVKVTQSSRYLVKRTGEKVFLECVQDMDHENMFWYRQDPGLGLRLIYFSYDVKMKEKGDIPEGYSVSREKKERFSLILESASTNQTSMYLCASSLAGREYEQYFGPGTRLTVT.

This clonotype was observed at least ten times. The V call is TRBV5-1, the J call TRBJ1-1; perhaps TRBD1 as D (6 bases). CDR1 SGHRS and CDR2 YFSETQ come from the germline V gene. The CDR3 is made up of 15 amino acids. Trimming took off 4 bases at V and 3 bases at J, with 16 bases between the two ends. CDR3 protein: CASSNPTGTHTEAFF. For the CDR3, the DNA is TGCGCCAGCAGCAACCCTACAGGGACCCACACTGAAGCTTTCTTT.

In this sample, this clonotype turned up many times. V is TRBV27 and J is TRBJ2-7, with D perhaps assigned TRBD1 or TRBD2 (6 bases each). The CDR3 consists of 14 residues. Germline lookup yields CDR1 MNHEY and CDR2 SMNVEV (reference sequence). Trimming cost V 6 bases and J 4 bases, with 16 bases left between them. The DNA for the CDR3 is TGTGCCAGCAGCCCGTCGGGGGCGGGATACGAGCAGTACTTC. Its translation: CASSPSGAGYEQYF.

The sample holds many counts of this clonotype. The rearrangement joins TRBV11-2 to TRBJ2-7; D not resolved. V was shortened by 1 base and J by 2 bases, with 15 bases between the two germline ends. Germline V gene sequence: CDR1 SGHAT, CDR2 FQNNGV. This CDR3 has 16 residues. CDR3 residues: CASSLVGGYVAYEQYF. Here the CDR3 DNA reads TGTGCCAGCAGCTTAGTCGGTGGGTACGTCGCCTACGAGCAGTACTTC.

This clonotype has ten or more counts. The CDR3 DNA reads TGTGCCACCAGTGATTCCGGGACAGGGGCGTACAATCAGCCCCAGCATTTT. As protein: CATSDSGTGAYNQPQHF. The rearrangement joins TRBV24-1 to TRBJ1-5; 10 positions agree with TRBD1. This CDR3 is 17 amino acids long. The germline gives CDR1 KGHDR, CDR2 SFDVKD. V lost 2 bases, J lost 3 bases, and 6 bases stayed unmatched.

This clonotype was counted at least ten times. This chain connects TRBV28 to TRBJ1-5; D remains ambiguous. This CDR3 spans 16 amino acids. Between the trimmed V and J ends, which lost 2 bases and 0 bases, there was a span of 11 bases. Per the germline V gene, CDR1 is MDHEN and CDR2 is SYDVKM. CDR3 region: CASSLQEVDSNQPQHF. The CDR3 coding sequence is TGTGCCAGCAGTTTACAAGAGGTGGATAGCAATCAGCCCCAGCATTTT.

This clonotype has a count of ten or more. Germline and junction disagree at one end, which may indicate a read error. This chain links TRBV12-3 or TRBV12-4 with TRBJ2-7, with 12 nucleotides matching TRBD2. The CDR3 is 14 residues long. The CDR3 DNA follows: TGTGCCAGCAGTCTAGCGGGAGGGCCGGTCGAGCAGTACTTC. It translates to CASSLAGGPVEQYF.

This clonotype was detected ten times or more. The chain couples TRBV27 to TRBJ1-2; TRBD1 might be the D (6 bases). This CDR3 comprises 16 residues. Germline loops: CDR1 MNHEY, CDR2 SMNVEV (reference sequence). Deletions cut 6 bases from V and 1 base from J, with 18 bases between. CDR3 in DNA: TGTGCCAGCAGGACCTTCGGGGGGGCCGATAACTATGGCTACACCTTC. It specifies CASRTFGGADNYGYTF.

This clonotype turned up a few times. Given a much more abundant clone one base away, this may be a read error. The V call is TRBV11-3, the J call TRBJ2-7; weak D call: TRBD2 (6 bases). V was clipped by 2 bases and J by 0 bases, with 11 bases between them. The germline V gene encodes CDR1 SGHNT and CDR2 YENEEA. CDR3 length: 15 amino acids. The CDR3 DNA is TGTGCCAGCAGCTTAATTGGCGGGACCTCCTACGAGCAGTACTTC. Translated: CASSLIGGTSYEQYF. The entire variable domain, with the rest obtained from reference TRBV11-3 and TRBJ2-7, is as follows: EAGVVQSPRYKIIEKKQPVAFWCNPISGHNTLYWYLQNLGQGPELLIRYENEEAVDDSQLPKDRFSAERLKGVDSTLKIQPAELGDSAVYLCASSLIGGTSYEQYFGPGTRLTVT.

Comments on this clonotype: A much larger clone sits a single nucleotide away, making a read error possible. The rearrangement links TRBV5-1 to TRBJ2-2, with 11 bases lining up with TRBD2. The germline CDR1 and CDR2 sequences are SGHRS and YFSETQ. The CDR3 covers 17 residues. CDR3 loop: CASGLAGTSGHTGELFF. The CDR3 region has the DNA TGCGCCAGCGGCTTGGCCGGGACTAGCGGTCACACCGGGGAGCTGTTTTTT.